The rows below give T cell receptor beta chains drawn from one sample of a study of cytomegalovirus exposure and HLA in healthy donors. Here immunoSEQ multiplex PCR was the method, and the copy in TCRdb shows in-frame clones only, minus some. Among 85,000 to 100,000 clones listed, approximately 79% were seen once. The sequencing input was PBMCs. Receptor source: a middle-aged woman in good health and CMV-seronegative. The CDR3 runs from the conserved cysteine through the conserved F or W. The D gene is left open where the match is weak. Size is stated for part of the rows, as once, few or many counts, or as a class when the clone is expanded.

J gene	D gene	V gene	clone size	CDR3 protein	CDR3 DNA
TRBJ1-1	-	TRBV9	-	CASSGDLNTEAFF	TGTGCCAGCAGCGGGGACTTGAACACTGAAGCTTTCTTT
TRBJ1-4	TRBD1	TRBV30	few	CAWDQGDEKLFF	TGTGCCTGGGATCAGGGGGACGAAAAACTGTTTTTT
TRBJ1-6	TRBD1	TRBV2	-	CASRKSPGQTSPLHF	TGTGCCAGCAGAAAGAGTCCGGGACAGACTTCACCCCTCCACTTT
TRBJ2-5	-	TRBV7-3	-	CASSLMGGGGFQETQYF	TGTGCCAGCAGCTTAATGGGAGGGGGGGGGTTCCAAGAGACCCAGTACTTC
TRBJ2-4	TRBD1	TRBV7-2	-	CASSSATLQGASKNIQYF	TGTGCCAGCAGCTCCGCCACTCTTCAGGGGGCGTCCAAAAACATTCAGTACTTC
TRBJ1-2	-	TRBV5-1	-	CASSVGRNYGYTF	TGCGCCAGCAGCGTGGGCAGAAACTATGGCTACACCTTC
TRBJ2-4	-	TRBV4-1	-	CASSQGRGPTLTYF	TGCGCCAGCAGCCAAGGTCGGGGTCCTACCCTAACGTACTTC
TRBJ2-1	TRBD1	TRBV7-3	-	CASSQGAVNEQFF	TGTGCCAGCAGCCAGGGGGCCGTCAATGAGCAGTTCTTC
TRBJ2-5	TRBD2	TRBV7-2	-	CASSSGGGLETQYF	TGTGCCAGCAGCTCGGGGGGGGGCCTGGAGACCCAGTACTTC
TRBJ2-3	TRBD2	TRBV27	few	CASRALAGPSTDTQYF	TGTGCCAGCAGAGCACTAGCGGGGCCTAGCACAGATACGCAGTATTTT
TRBJ2-7	-	TRBV29-1	-	CSAEGGGLVEQYF	TGCAGCGCAGAGGGTGGTGGTCTGGTGGAGCAGTACTTC
TRBJ2-7	TRBD2	TRBV5-1	once	CASSLTSGGAYEQYF	TGCGCCAGCAGCCTTACTAGCGGGGGGGCCTACGAGCAGTACTTC
TRBJ1-3	TRBD1	TRBV5-1	once	CASSLIPGQGMSSGNTIYF	TGCGCCAGCAGCCTAATCCCGGGACAGGGGATGAGCTCTGGAAACACCATATATTTT
TRBJ2-6	TRBD1	TRBV29-1	-	CSVSTGVGANVLTF	TGCAGCGTCTCTACAGGGGTTGGGGCCAACGTCCTGACTTTC
TRBJ1-6	-	TRBV7-2	-	CASSETQGSYNSPLHF	TGTGCCAGCAGCGAAACTCAGGGGTCCTATAATTCACCCCTCCACTTT
TRBJ1-4	TRBD1	TRBV12-5	-	CASGLVIGTGPEKLFF	TGTGCTAGTGGTTTGGTAATTGGGACAGGGCCCGAAAAACTGTTTTTT
TRBJ2-6	-	TRBV5-4	-	CASSSGDSGANVLTF	TGTGCCAGCAGCTCAGGGGACTCTGGGGCCAACGTCCTGACTTTC
TRBJ1-1	-	TRBV6-5	-	CATQSGQINTEAFF	TGTGCCACCCAATCCGGACAGATAAACACTGAAGCTTTCTTT
TRBJ2-3	-	TRBV19	-	CASSITGTADTQYF	TGTGCCAGTAGTATAACGGGAACCGCAGATACGCAGTATTTT
TRBJ1-5	-	TRBV9	-	CASSVGPGDSNQPQHF	TGTGCCAGCAGCGTAGGGCCAGGGGATAGCAATCAGCCCCAGCATTTT
TRBJ1-4	-	TRBV4-3	-	CASSQDLGSYEKLFF	TGCGCCAGCAGCCAAGATCTGGGGAGCTATGAAAAACTGTTTTTT
TRBJ1-6	TRBD1	TRBV30	-	CAWSNPGQGVFSPLHF	TGTGCCTGGAGTAACCCGGGACAGGGGGTTTTTTCACCCCTCCACTTT
TRBJ2-3	TRBD2	TRBV6-1	-	CASSEGLAGGWGFTDTQYF	TGTGCCAGCAGTGAAGGACTAGCGGGGGGCTGGGGTTTTACAGATACGCAGTATTTT
TRBJ1-5	TRBD1	TRBV6-1	-	CASSELNGQGSSPQHF	TGTGCCAGCAGTGAACTAAACGGACAGGGTAGTTCGCCCCAGCATTTT
TRBJ1-2	TRBD1	TRBV29-1	-	CSVEDRDRGRKDYGYTF	TGCAGCGTTGAAGATCGAGACAGGGGGCGAAAGGACTATGGCTACACCTTC
TRBJ2-3	TRBD1	TRBV5-4	-	CASSSGDRGRDTQYF	TGTGCCAGCAGTTCTGGTGACAGGGGAAGAGATACGCAGTATTTT
TRBJ1-3	-	TRBV7-9	-	CASSLAGARSGNTIYF	TGTGCCAGCAGCCTGGCGGGGGCTCGTTCCGGAAACACCATATATTTT
TRBJ2-7	-	TRBV5-1	-	CASSLIGKALVEQYF	TGCGCCAGCAGCTTGATCGGGAAGGCCCTCGTCGAGCAGTACTTC
TRBJ1-3	TRBD1	TRBV7-2	-	CASSSGTGGGGNTIYF	TGTGCCAGCAGCTCGGGGACAGGGGGAGGTGGAAACACCATATATTTT
TRBJ2-7	-	TRBV7-6	-	CASSLSSPGYEQYF	TGTGCCAGCAGCTTGTCCTCCCCGGGATACGAGCAGTACTTC
TRBJ1-1	-	TRBV30	-	CAWSGSANTEAFF	TGTGCCTGGAGTGGAAGCGCGAACACTGAAGCTTTCTTT
TRBJ2-5	-	TRBV4-3	-	CASSQDFTGIETQYF	TGCGCCAGCAGCCAAGATTTTACGGGGATAGAGACCCAGTACTTC
TRBJ1-4	-	TRBV5-4	-	CASSLEATVGGEKLFF	TGTGCCAGCAGCTTGGAGGCGACAGTGGGAGGGGAAAAACTGTTTTTT
TRBJ2-7	-	TRBV6-1	-	CASSRGEGRRYEQYF	TGTGCCAGCAGTCGAGGGGAAGGGAGGCGCTACGAGCAGTACTTC
TRBJ1-1	TRBD1	TRBV4-1	-	CASSQGQGRSDTEAFF	TGCGCCAGCAGCCAAGGACAGGGGCGATCAGACACTGAAGCTTTCTTT
TRBJ2-5	-	TRBV6-5	-	CASSYRAGSPETQYF	TGTGCCAGCAGTTACCGTGCGGGGTCTCCAGAGACCCAGTACTTC
TRBJ2-1	-	TRBV4-3	-	CASSLRNEQFF	TGCGCCAGCAGCCTACGGAATGAGCAGTTCTTC
TRBJ1-2	-	TRBV6-5	-	CASSGAGEGPFGYTF	TGTGCCAGCAGTGGGGCCGGGGAGGGGCCGTTTGGCTACACCTTC
TRBJ1-5	-	TRBV21-1	-	CASSKVGGNSNQPQHF	TGTGCCAGCAGCAAAGTCGGGGGGAATAGCAATCAGCCCCAGCATTTT
TRBJ2-3	TRBD2	TRBV18	-	CASSVTLAGGRDTQYF	TGTGCCAGCTCAGTCACACTAGCGGGGGGGCGAGATACGCAGTATTTT
TRBJ2-7	-	TRBV29-1	-	CSVDSSSSYEQYF	TGCAGCGTTGACTCCTCGAGCTCCTACGAGCAGTACTTC
TRBJ2-3	TRBD1	TRBV9	-	CASSSGQGATDTQYF	TGTGCCAGCAGCTCGGGACAGGGGGCCACAGATACGCAGTATTTT
TRBJ2-1	TRBD2	TRBV5-5	-	CASSFERGVYNEQFF	TGTGCCAGCAGCTTTGAGCGGGGGGTCTACAATGAGCAGTTCTTC
TRBJ2-7	TRBD2	TRBV5-4	-	CASSLGAGGVSYEQYF	TGTGCCAGCAGCTTGGGGGCGGGGGGGGTTTCCTACGAGCAGTACTTC
TRBJ2-3	TRBD2	TRBV15	-	CATSRASGGITDTQYF	TGTGCCACCAGCAGGGCTAGCGGGGGGATCACAGATACGCAGTATTTT
TRBJ1-4	-	TRBV15	few	CATARGGSNEKLFF	TGTGCCACCGCGCGGGGGGGGTCGAATGAAAAACTGTTTTTT
TRBJ2-1	TRBD2	TRBV6-1	-	CASSDLGSGGYNEQFF	TGTGCCAGCAGTGACTTAGGTAGCGGGGGGTATAATGAGCAGTTCTTC